The rows below give T cell receptor beta chains drawn from one sample of a study of blood T cells in healthy people across ages. In TCRdb, the 5' RACE reads were re-called with MiXCR into one record per CDR3 protein. The table lists 780,000 or so distinct CDR3 sequences, around 50% of them singletons, with roughly 26% in the top ten. The sequenced sample was blood. The source is a man in his forties in good health. CDR3s include the opening cysteine and the closing phenylalanine or tryptophan. The D gene is left open where the match is weak. Size tells how often a clone was seen (once, few, many) or the class of an expanded clone, and some rows leave it out.

cdr3_aa,cdr3_nt,j_call,d_call,v_call,clone_size
CSVMTGGDSPLHF,TGCAGCGTCATGACAGGGGGGGATTCACCCCTCCACTTT,TRBJ1-6,TRBD1,TRBV29-1,-
CASSPDQLNTEAFF,TGTGCCAGCAGCCCCGACCAACTGAACACTGAAGCTTTCTTT,TRBJ1-1,-,TRBV7-9,-
CSVRGLATTTDTQYF,TGCAGCGTTAGGGGACTAGCTACAACCACAGATACGCAGTATTTT,TRBJ2-3,TRBD2,TRBV29-1,few
CASRRLEGPQFEQFF,TGCGCCAGCAGGAGGCTGGAAGGGCCACAATTTGAGCAGTTCTTC,TRBJ2-1,-,TRBV10-2,once
CASTMGVSPKRNEQFF,TGTGCCAGCACCATGGGGGTCTCACCAAAACGCAATGAGCAGTTCTTC,TRBJ2-1,-,TRBV7-2,few
CASSVVPGQYEQYF,TGTGCCAGCAGCGTAGTCCCCGGACAATACGAGCAGTACTTC,TRBJ2-7,-,TRBV9,few
CASSKLADSYEQYF,TGTGCCAGCAGTAAACTAGCGGACTCCTACGAGCAGTACTTC,TRBJ2-7,TRBD2,TRBV27,few
CSARGQIFEAFF,TGCAGTGCTAGGGGACAGATATTTGAAGCTTTCTTT,TRBJ1-1,TRBD1,TRBV20-1,few
CASSAGQGSNEKLFF,TGCGCCAGCAGCGCAGGACAGGGGTCTAATGAAAAACTGTTTTTT,TRBJ1-4,TRBD1,TRBV5-1,once
CASSRSGTGETQYF,TGTGCCAGCTCACGCTCCGGGACAGGGGAGACCCAGTACTTC,TRBJ2-5,TRBD1,TRBV18,few
CASRWTVNTGELFF,TGTGCCAGCAGATGGACAGTGAACACCGGGGAGCTGTTTTTT,TRBJ2-2,-,TRBV27,-
CASMRDSYNEQYF,TGTGCCAGCATGCGAGACTCCTACAATGAGCAGTACTTC,TRBJ2-7,-,TRBV7-9,few
CSARDWAGILNEQFF,TGCAGTGCTAGAGATTGGGCCGGGATACTAAATGAGCAGTTCTTC,TRBJ2-1,-,TRBV20-1,-
CASSLYVASGVGETQYF,TGTGCCAGCAGCTTATACGTCGCGTCGGGAGTAGGAGAGACCCAGTACTTC,TRBJ2-5,-,TRBV13,few
CASSFQEKTQYF,TGTGCCAGCAGCTTTCAGGAAAAGACCCAGTACTTC,TRBJ2-5,-,TRBV7-6,-
CASSFAMNTEAFF,TGTGCCAGCAGTTTCGCCATGAACACTGAAGCTTTCTTT,TRBJ1-1,-,TRBV28,once
CASSRSWGSNQPQHF,TGTGCCAGCAGTCGGAGTTGGGGGAGCAATCAGCCCCAGCATTTT,TRBJ1-5,-,TRBV12-3/TRBV12-4,few
CASSLEGGTASTDTQYF,TGTGCCAGCAGCTTAGAGGGAGGGACAGCCAGCACAGATACGCAGTATTTT,TRBJ2-3,-,TRBV7-2,-
CASSQVEAPPPPPEKNTDTQYF,TGTGCCAGCAGCCAAGTCGAGGCCCCCCCGCCGCCACCCGAAAAAAACACAGATACGCAGTATTTT,TRBJ2-3,-,TRBV4-2,-
CASSQRLRVNQETQYF,TGCGCCAGCAGCCAAAGACTAAGGGTAAACCAAGAGACCCAGTACTTC,TRBJ2-5,-,TRBV4-3,few
CSARSNLAGVQYF,TGCAGTGCTAGAAGTAACCTAGCGGGCGTGCAGTACTTC,TRBJ2-5,TRBD2,TRBV20-1,few
CASSLAFRDRRAEDTQYF,TGTGCCAGCAGTTTAGCCTTCCGGGACAGGAGGGCGGAGGATACGCAGTATTTT,TRBJ2-3,TRBD1,TRBV12-3/TRBV12-4,-
CASSPRDRGLNEQFF,TGCGCCAGCAGCCCTCGGGACAGGGGCCTCAATGAGCAGTTCTTC,TRBJ2-1,TRBD1,TRBV4-3,-
CASSLDGGTQYF,TGTGCCAGCAGCTTAGATGGGGGTACGCAGTATTTT,TRBJ2-3,-,TRBV7-6,-
CASSGGTGISSGANVLTF,TGCGCCAGCAGCGGTGGGACAGGGATAAGCTCTGGGGCCAACGTCCTGACTTTC,TRBJ2-6,TRBD1,TRBV5-1,-
CSARDPLSSGARETQYF,TGCAGTGCTAGAGATCCCCTTAGCTCGGGAGCCAGAGAGACCCAGTACTTC,TRBJ2-5,-,TRBV20-1,many
CSVETSGNQETQYF,TGCAGCGTTGAAACTAGCGGCAACCAAGAGACCCAGTACTTC,TRBJ2-5,TRBD2,TRBV29-1,-
CASSLLQGSVYGYTF,TGTGCCAGCAGTTTACTACAGGGATCCGTCTATGGCTACACCTTC,TRBJ1-2,-,TRBV28,-
CASGEYNEQFF,TGTGCCAGCGGGGAGTACAATGAGCAGTTCTTC,TRBJ2-1,-,TRBV6-6,-
CASSVQPSTDTQYF,TGTGCCAGCAGCGTTCAACCCAGCACAGATACGCAGTATTTT,TRBJ2-3,-,TRBV9,-
CASSPHAGDTGNIQYF,TGTGCCAGCAGCCCCCATGCGGGAGATACGGGGAACATTCAGTACTTC,TRBJ2-4,TRBD2,TRBV4-2,few
CSASDRVVGYGYTF,TGCAGTGCTAGTGACAGGGTTGTCGGCTATGGCTACACCTTC,TRBJ1-2,TRBD1,TRBV20-1,-
CASSFGSPGSPLHF,TGTGCCAGCAGCTTCGGATCCCCCGGTTCACCCCTCCACTTT,TRBJ1-6,-,TRBV7-3,-
CASSDSGRPTDTQYF,TGTGCCAGCAGTGACTCGGGTCGCCCCACAGATACGCAGTATTTT,TRBJ2-3,-,TRBV6-4,few
CASSVEGLYGYTF,TGTGCCAGCAGCGTAGAGGGGCTCTATGGCTACACCTTC,TRBJ1-2,-,TRBV9,-